These T cell receptor beta chains were read from a single sample in a study of blood T cell repertoires in COVID-19. Some clones are missing from TCRdb's copy, which holds only in-frame ones; the method was immunoSEQ multiplex PCR. The table shows 150,000 or so clones, with around 83% occurring only once. The specimen was peripheral blood. The receptor source for this set is a man between 50 and 59 years old with active or convalescent COVID-19. Each CDR3 is given with its conserved first and last residue. The order of the fields is CDR3 DNA, CDR3 protein, V gene, clone size, J gene, D gene. The D gene is left open where the match is weak. Some rows have no size entry. The others give once, few or many, or a class for an expanded clone.

DNA: TGTGCCACCAGTGAGCGAAAGTTCTCTGGGGCCAACGTCCTGACTTTC; CDR3: CATSERKFSGANVLTF; V: TRBV24-1; size: NA; J: TRBJ2-6; D: NA
DNA: TGTGCCAGCAGCGTAGAAGTGGCGACTAGCGGGAGCTACGAGCAGTTCTTC; CDR3: CASSVEVATSGSYEQFF; V: TRBV9; size: NA; J: TRBJ2-1; D: TRBD2
DNA: TGTGCCAGCAGTGAGACTCGACTCTACGAGCAGTACTTC; CDR3: CASSETRLYEQYF; V: TRBV12-3/TRBV12-4; size: NA; J: TRBJ2-7; D: NA
DNA: TGTGCCACCAGTGAATTGACAGGGCCGGGCACAGATACGCAGTATTTT; CDR3: CATSELTGPGTDTQYF; V: TRBV24-1; size: NA; J: TRBJ2-3; D: TRBD1
DNA: TGTGCCACCAGGGTCCGAGCAGCCTCCTACGAGCAGTACTTC; CDR3: CATRVRAASYEQYF; V: TRBV19; size: NA; J: TRBJ2-7; D: NA
DNA: TGTGCCAGCAGGGCCGGAGGCGGAGGTCAGCCCCAGCATTTT; CDR3: CASRAGGGGQPQHF; V: TRBV27; size: once; J: TRBJ1-5; D: NA
DNA: TGTGCCAGCAGTCCCCGCTCTGGGGCCAACGTCCTGACTTTC; CDR3: CASSPRSGANVLTF; V: TRBV27; size: NA; J: TRBJ2-6; D: NA
DNA: TGTGCCAGCAGCCGAAAGTTGGACAGGGCGGCAACTAATGAAAAACTGTTTTTT; CDR3: CASSRKLDRAATNEKLFF; V: TRBV7-9; size: NA; J: TRBJ1-4; D: TRBD1
DNA: TGTGCCAGCAGTGAAAGGAGGGCTAGTCCTGCGACCCAGTACTTC; CDR3: CASSERRASPATQYF; V: TRBV6-1; size: NA; J: TRBJ2-5; D: NA
DNA: TGTGCCAGCAGCTTAAGCGGGTCCACAGATACGCAGTATTTT; CDR3: CASSLSGSTDTQYF; V: TRBV5-4; size: NA; J: TRBJ2-3; D: NA
DNA: TGCGCCAGCAGCCAAGTGACTAGCGGGGGGCAGAGAACGCAGTATTTT; CDR3: CASSQVTSGGQRTQYF; V: TRBV4-1; size: NA; J: TRBJ2-3; D: TRBD2
DNA: TGTGCCAGCATTAGCCCAGATGGCTACACCTTC; CDR3: CASISPDGYTF; V: TRBV27; size: NA; J: TRBJ1-2; D: NA
DNA: TGCGCCAGCAGCCCCCGAGGGAACACTGAAGCTTTCTTT; CDR3: CASSPRGNTEAFF; V: TRBV4-3; size: once; J: TRBJ1-1; D: NA
DNA: TGTGCCAGCAGACCAGGACAGGGAACAAACTATGGCTACACCTTC; CDR3: CASRPGQGTNYGYTF; V: TRBV2; size: NA; J: TRBJ1-2; D: TRBD1
DNA: TGCGCCAGCAGCTCTCCGGGGGGCGAGACCCAGTACTTC; CDR3: CASSSPGGETQYF; V: TRBV5-1; size: NA; J: TRBJ2-5; D: NA
DNA: TGTGCCAGCAGCCAAGATCCAGGGGTAAACTATGGCTACACCTTC; CDR3: CASSQDPGVNYGYTF; V: TRBV4-2; size: NA; J: TRBJ1-2; D: NA
DNA: TGTGCCAGCAGCTTAACCCCGGGACTAGCGGGGGTCAACGAGCAGTACTTC; CDR3: CASSLTPGLAGVNEQYF; V: TRBV7-3; size: once; J: TRBJ2-7; D: TRBD2
DNA: TGTGCCAGTAGTACTAGCGGGGTGTTTAATGAGCAGTTCTTC; CDR3: CASSTSGVFNEQFF; V: TRBV19; size: NA; J: TRBJ2-1; D: TRBD2
DNA: TGTGCCAGCAGTTCTACTCAACAAGAGACCCAGTACTTC; CDR3: CASSSTQQETQYF; V: TRBV5-4; size: NA; J: TRBJ2-5; D: NA
DNA: TGTGCCAGCAGTTACAGGTCTAACACTGAAGCTTTCTTT; CDR3: CASSYRSNTEAFF; V: TRBV7-2; size: NA; J: TRBJ1-1; D: NA
DNA: TGTGCCAGCAACCCGGGACAGAATAATTCACCCCTCCACTTT; CDR3: CASNPGQNNSPLHF; V: TRBV6-2/TRBV6-3; size: NA; J: TRBJ1-6; D: TRBD1
DNA: TGTGCCAGCAGCCCCATTCCGGGACTGACTTCTGGGGCCAACGTCCTGACTTTC; CDR3: CASSPIPGLTSGANVLTF; V: TRBV3-1/TRBV3-2; size: NA; J: TRBJ2-6; D: NA
DNA: TGTGCCAGCAGTTACTCAGCGGGGGCGTTGAATGAGCAGTTCTTC; CDR3: CASSYSAGALNEQFF; V: TRBV6-5; size: NA; J: TRBJ2-1; D: TRBD2
DNA: TGCGCCAGCAGTAGGGAGGAGACCCAGTACTTC; CDR3: CASSREETQYF; V: TRBV5-1; size: NA; J: TRBJ2-5; D: NA
DNA: TGTGCCAGCAGTGAGCAGGGCGACGGCTACACCTTC; CDR3: CASSEQGDGYTF; V: TRBV2; size: NA; J: TRBJ1-2; D: NA
DNA: TGTGCCCATCGACTAGCGGGCCACTCCTACGAGCAGTACTTC; CDR3: CAHRLAGHSYEQYF; V: TRBV25-1; size: NA; J: TRBJ2-7; D: TRBD2
DNA: TGTGCCAGTAAAACTAGCGGGACCGGTGAGCAGTTCTTC; CDR3: CASKTSGTGEQFF; V: TRBV19; size: NA; J: TRBJ2-1; D: TRBD2
DNA: TGCGCCAGCAGCCGAACGACTAGCGGGGGCCAGTACAATGAGCAGTTCTTC; CDR3: CASSRTTSGGQYNEQFF; V: TRBV5-1; size: NA; J: TRBJ2-1; D: TRBD2
DNA: TGTGCCAGCAGCCCCAGGGACAGGGGTTACCGTGGTGAAAAACTGTTTTTT; CDR3: CASSPRDRGYRGEKLFF; V: TRBV5-8; size: NA; J: TRBJ1-4; D: TRBD1
DNA: TGTGCCAGTACCCCACTGACCACTAGCATCGGGGAGCTGTTTTTT; CDR3: CASTPLTTSIGELFF; V: TRBV19; size: NA; J: TRBJ2-2; D: NA
DNA: TGTGCCACCAGTGATTCCGGGACAGGCCTATTTGAAGCTTTCTTT; CDR3: CATSDSGTGLFEAFF; V: TRBV24-1; size: NA; J: TRBJ1-1; D: TRBD1
DNA: TGTGCCAGCAGCTTAGGCCTTGAGCAGTACTTC; CDR3: CASSLGLEQYF; V: TRBV13; size: NA; J: TRBJ2-7; D: NA
DNA: TGTGCCAGCAGATCCTGGGGCTTTCCCCTCCACTTT; CDR3: CASRSWGFPLHF; V: TRBV5-6; size: NA; J: TRBJ1-6; D: NA
DNA: TGTGCCAGCAGCTTAGAACTAGCGCTGGGGTACGAGCAGTACTTC; CDR3: CASSLELALGYEQYF; V: TRBV7-8; size: NA; J: TRBJ2-7; D: TRBD2
DNA: TGTGCCAGCAGCTTAGGCGGAGGCTCTGGGGCCAACGTCCTGACTTTC; CDR3: CASSLGGGSGANVLTF; V: TRBV7-6; size: NA; J: TRBJ2-6; D: NA
DNA: TGTGCCAGTAGTATACAGGGATACACTGAAGCTTTCTTT; CDR3: CASSIQGYTEAFF; V: TRBV19; size: NA; J: TRBJ1-1; D: NA
DNA: TGTGCCAGCAGCCCATCGACTCATAGCTCTGGAAACACCATATATTTT; CDR3: CASSPSTHSSGNTIYF; V: TRBV9; size: NA; J: TRBJ1-3; D: NA
DNA: TGTGCCAGCAGCCCTCTGAACACCGGGGAGCTGTTTTTT; CDR3: CASSPLNTGELFF; V: TRBV9; size: NA; J: TRBJ2-2; D: NA
DNA: TGTGCCAGCAGATACGACAGGGGGATTTACAATGAGCAGTTCTTC; CDR3: CASRYDRGIYNEQFF; V: TRBV6-5; size: NA; J: TRBJ2-1; D: TRBD1
DNA: TGTGCCAGCTCACCACAGCGGGACACAGATACGCAGTATTTT; CDR3: CASSPQRDTDTQYF; V: TRBV18; size: NA; J: TRBJ2-3; D: TRBD2
DNA: TGCAGTGCTAGTGGGGACAGGGGGCAGAACCAGCCCCAGCATTTT; CDR3: CSASGDRGQNQPQHF; V: TRBV20-1; size: NA; J: TRBJ1-5; D: TRBD1
DNA: TGTGCCAGCAGTTACTCGGGAGGAGACCTCTATGGCTACACCTTC; CDR3: CASSYSGGDLYGYTF; V: TRBV6-2/TRBV6-3; size: NA; J: TRBJ1-2; D: NA
DNA: TGTGCCAGCAGCCCCTCGGGACAGACCTACGAGCAGTACTTC; CDR3: CASSPSGQTYEQYF; V: TRBV11-1; size: NA; J: TRBJ2-7; D: TRBD1
DNA: TGTGCTAGTGCCGGGACTAGCGGGAGGTCCCCCGGGGAGCTGTTTTTT; CDR3: CASAGTSGRSPGELFF; V: TRBV12-5; size: NA; J: TRBJ2-2; D: TRBD2
DNA: TGTGCCAGCAGCTTCAGGCCGAACACCGGGGAGCTGTTTTTT; CDR3: CASSFRPNTGELFF; V: TRBV7-9; size: few; J: TRBJ2-2; D: NA
DNA: TGTGCCAGCAGCTTAGATTCAGGGATCTACGAGCAGTACTTC; CDR3: CASSLDSGIYEQYF; V: TRBV11-3; size: NA; J: TRBJ2-7; D: NA
DNA: TGTGCCAGCAGCGTAGAACCGACAGGGGTCGGAAACACCATATATTTT; CDR3: CASSVEPTGVGNTIYF; V: TRBV9; size: NA; J: TRBJ1-3; D: TRBD1
DNA: TGTGCCAGCAGTGAGGTAGCGGAGCGCACAGATACGCAGTATTTT; CDR3: CASSEVAERTDTQYF; V: TRBV6-1; size: NA; J: TRBJ2-3; D: NA
DNA: TGTGCCAGCAGGAGGACAGGCGGACAGAGCTATGGCTACACCTTC; CDR3: CASRRTGGQSYGYTF; V: TRBV2; size: NA; J: TRBJ1-2; D: TRBD1
DNA: TGTGCCACCAGTGACACCGGGACAGGGGAGACCGGGGAGCTGTTTTTT; CDR3: CATSDTGTGETGELFF; V: TRBV24-1; size: once; J: TRBJ2-2; D: TRBD1
DNA: TGTGCCAGCAGCTTGGTTCAGGGGAATTACGCCGGGGAGCTGTTTTTT; CDR3: CASSLVQGNYAGELFF; V: TRBV5-4; size: NA; J: TRBJ2-2; D: NA
DNA: TGTGCCAGCAGCTTGAGGACGACAGGCACAGATACGCAGTATTTT; CDR3: CASSLRTTGTDTQYF; V: TRBV5-4; size: NA; J: TRBJ2-3; D: NA
DNA: TGTGCCAGCCTACCGTTAGGGCAGGGAACTAATGAAAAACTGTTTTTT; CDR3: CASLPLGQGTNEKLFF; V: TRBV25-1; size: NA; J: TRBJ1-4; D: NA
DNA: TGCGCCAGCAGCTTGAGCCCCGGGACATTCCGTTCTGGGGCCAACGTCCTGACTTTC; CDR3: CASSLSPGTFRSGANVLTF; V: TRBV5-1; size: NA; J: TRBJ2-6; D: NA
DNA: TGTGCCAGCAGCTTAGCGCGGGAAGCGCACTCCTACAATGAGCAGTTCTTC; CDR3: CASSLAREAHSYNEQFF; V: TRBV7-9; size: NA; J: TRBJ2-1; D: NA
DNA: TGCAGCGCCAGAACGGCGGGGGGCGAGACCCAGTACTTC; CDR3: CSARTAGGETQYF; V: TRBV29-1; size: NA; J: TRBJ2-5; D: TRBD2
DNA: TGTGCCAGCAGCCATCTCCCTGGGCAGGGGGCCTATGGCTACACCTTC; CDR3: CASSHLPGQGAYGYTF; V: TRBV3-1/TRBV3-2; size: NA; J: TRBJ1-2; D: TRBD1
DNA: TGTGCCAGCAGTCGAGGGGGGGGGTACAATGAGCAGTTCTTC; CDR3: CASSRGGGYNEQFF; V: TRBV6-5; size: NA; J: TRBJ2-1; D: NA
DNA: TGTGCCAGCAGTGAATTCAGGGGATCCCAAGAGACCCAGTACTTC; CDR3: CASSEFRGSQETQYF; V: TRBV25-1; size: NA; J: TRBJ2-5; D: NA
DNA: TGTGCCAGCAGTAGCAGGGGGACTGAAGCTTTCTTT; CDR3: CASSSRGTEAFF; V: TRBV6-5; size: NA; J: TRBJ1-1; D: TRBD1